This TCR beta chain derives from a study of T cells after yellow fever vaccination (dated by TCRdb to the late 2010s). About the full investigation: The SMART-Seq v4 Ultra Low Input RNA kit was used to prepare libraries from fractions with low cell numbers. To follow T-cell clones before and after both primary and booster YFV17D yellow fever vaccination, bulk TCR alpha and beta repertoires underwent longitudinal sequencing. Two healthy male donors, one aged 18 to 29 and one aged 30 to 39 years, were included in the cohort. Blood was collected at multiple timepoints before and after primary and secondary immunization, and bulk PBMC replicates and cell subsets were isolated.

The sample's treatment or condition, from its label and the paper: live attenuated yellow fever vaccine strain. PBMCs were isolated from peripheral blood using a standard Ficoll-Paque protocol. Dynabeads CD4 and CD8 positive selection kits were used to isolate CD4 and CD8 T-cell fractions. TriZol was used to extract RNA from bulk PBMCs, from CD4 and CD8 fractions, and from dextramer-positive and dextramer-negative fractions. Broader findings and caveats from the paper: Computational filtering was required because FACS-sorted repertoires could contain abundant contaminating clonotypes from the bulk population. A small share of clonotypes was detected in both CD4 and CD8 compartments, with the overlap likely arising from convergent recombination. Only two donors were included in the study, so the extent to which the findings can be generalized is limited. The secondary T-cell response was weaker than the primary response but faster, peaking on day 5 instead of day 15. After the booster, most clones that had expanded after primary vaccination were detected again (around 97% of CD4 and roughly nine tenths of CD8), suggesting broad maintenance of memory.

The data were produced on an Illumina NovaSeq 6000. Synthesis of TCR cDNA relied on 5'RACE template switching, a step that introduced a universal primer site along with unique molecular identifiers. cDNA synthesis was primed from both the TCR alpha and TCR beta constant segments. Two PCR steps were used to amplify libraries, with sample barcodes and sequencing adapters being added in the second step. Sequencing of libraries was performed on Illumina HiSeq 2500 (2x100 bp) or NovaSeq (2x150 bp). Regarding the original processing steps: MIGEC handled demultiplexing of reads and collapsing into UMI consensus sequences, while MiXCR performed V(D)J alignment. Vaccine-responding clonotypes were defined with edgeR using replicate PBMC samples, requiring FDR below 0.01 and a log2 fold change above 5 up to day 15. Each bulk clonotype received a CD4 or CD8 identity based on whether the sequenced CD4 or CD8 repertoire contained that clonotype at higher abundance. TCRdb passed the public sequencing reads through fastp at Q25 and MiXCR, retaining productive beta sequences. When rows share a CDR3 protein, they turn into one entry using the most common DNA and genes. These V and J calls rely on TCRdb rather than the paper's analysis. Here the sample has more than 300,000 distinct CDR3 sequences; around 10% occur a single time. Clones ranked in the top ten supply 3.3% of the sample.

This clonotype appeared a few times. This clone's antigen is unknown. Per-base qualities were not stored, and no clone one base away is much larger. For CDR1 and CDR2, the germline V gene lists MNHNS and SASEGT. At the junction V is shortened by 3 bases and J by 5 bases, with 13 bases in between. Measured from the cysteine to the phenylalanine, the CDR3 is 14 residues long. CDR3 DNA is the only sequence kept; it has 42 bases, read in frame from the first base. The chain uses TRBV6-1 and TRBJ1-2; the D gene identity is not certain. The receptor's source is a young man who received the YFV17D yellow fever vaccine. The specimen comprised CD4+ T cells sorted from PBMCs, sampled 45 days after the yellow fever booster vaccination. This receptor has the CDR3 CASSDAGFYYGYTF. In nucleotides, the sequence is TGTGCCAGCAGTGACGCGGGGTTCTATTATGGCTACACCTTC.